This TCR beta chain was captured in a study of T cells in Graves' hyperthyroidism and ophthalmopathy. Study-level information: The authors collected peripheral blood at initial diagnosis, before any treatment.

Overall study findings and caveats: Most clonotypes expanded in thyroid above 0.001 were likewise present in blood.

RNA transcripts provided the source from which TCR beta CDR3 regions were amplified. When the TCR CDR3 underwent first-round RT-PCR, the HTBI primer set was used. TCRdb reprocessed the multiplex PCR reads via MiXCR and lists one record per CDR3 protein. The table shows a few hundred thousand distinct CDR3 sequences, with approximately 15% occurring only once. A few counts support this clonotype. Its antigen is unidentified. The CDR3 length is 16 residues. CDR1 is LNHDA, CDR2 SQIVND, per germline (reference sequence). The V segment lost 7 bases and the J segment 8 bases; nucleotides outside the gene matches: 13.

The chain has TRBV19 and TRBJ2-1, with 11 bases fitting TRBD2. Sequencing was done on a sample of blood. The TCR comes from a woman in her twenties or thirties with Graves' hyperthyroidism. Written as DNA, the CDR3 is TGTGCCAGTACCAAGGGATTAGCGGGAGGGTTCGATGAGCAGTTCTTC. Translation gives CASTKGLAGGFDEQFF.